The 9 T cell receptor beta chains listed next were all sequenced from one sample in a study of T cell responses to AZD1222 COVID-19 vaccine. The data were produced by immunoSEQ multiplex PCR, yet TCRdb's version contains in-frame clones alone and is incomplete. The sample has 70,000 or so clones; roughly 87% are singletons. The sequenced sample was peripheral blood, obtained on day 0 of AZD1222 vaccination. The receptors stem from an adult in good health.

The J gene is TRBJ1-2, the V gene TRBV7-9, with 8 positions matching TRBD1. The CDR3 loop spans 13 amino acids. Germline lookup yields CDR1 SEHNR and CDR2 FQNEAQ (reference sequence). Germline trimming cut 5 bases from V and 2 bases from J; bases unmatched to any gene: 1. This CDR3 reads CASSQGANYGYTF. CDR3 bases: TGTGCCAGCAGCCAGGGGGCGAACTATGGCTACACCTTC.

V gene TRBV5-4 combines with J gene TRBJ1-5; TRBD1 aligns across 8 bases. This CDR3 is built from 15 residues. Unmatched junction bases numbered 3, after V lost 0 bases and J lost 4 bases. Germline V gene data show CDR1 as SGHNT and CDR2 as YYREEE (reference sequence). CDR3 protein: CASSLGTGPNQPQHF. In DNA, the CDR3 is TGTGCCAGCAGCTTGGGGACAGGGCCGAATCAGCCCCAGCATTTT. Full variable domain (missing parts from reference TRBV5-4 and TRBJ1-5): ETGVTQSPTHLIKTRGQQVTLRCSSQSGHNTVSWYQQALGQGPQFIFQYYREEENGRGNFPPRFSGLQFPNYSSELNVNALELDDSALYLCASSLGTGPNQPQHFGDGTRLSIL.

J is TRBJ2-7 and V is TRBV11-3; TRBD2 agrees at 7 bases. This CDR3 is built from 13 residues. V was pared by 4 bases and J by 6 bases, with 6 bases of the junction left unmatched. CDR1 is SGHNT, CDR2 YENEEA, per germline. CDR3 sequence: CASSSGGGTEQYF. As DNA, the CDR3 is TGTGCCAGCAGCTCGGGAGGAGGGACCGAGCAGTACTTC.

The genes are TRBV24-1 and TRBJ2-7, with a tentative D call TRBD2 (6 bases). The CDR3 is 12 amino acids. V lost 8 bases and J 3 bases, leaving 10 bases between the germline ends. Germline-derived CDR1 and CDR2 are KGHDR and SFDVKD. CDR3 region: CATTPGDYEQYF. In nucleotides, the CDR3 is TGTGCCACCACCCCGGGGGACTACGAGCAGTACTTC.

The V call is TRBV5-7, the J call TRBJ2-1, with D perhaps given as TRBD1 or TRBD2 (6 bases each). TRBV5-7 is an ORF; its function is uncertain. V lost 4 bases to trimming and J lost 9 bases, with 11 bases between them. This CDR3 contains 12 residues. CDR3 sequence: CASSAQGGEQFF. The DNA of the CDR3 is TGTGCCAGCAGCGCACAGGGAGGTGAGCAGTTCTTC.

The CDR3 DNA sequence: TGTGCCAGCTCAGCGGAGGGCGTTAGCTATGGCTACACCTTC. It is translated as CASSAEGVSYGYTF. The gene calls are TRBV18 and TRBJ1-2; no definite D call. Per germline, CDR1 KGHSH and CDR2 LQKENI. CDR3 length: 14 amino acids. V was shortened by 5 bases and J by 4 bases, with 14 bases between the two germline ends.

CDR3 loop: CASRSGWTGNTEAFF. CDR3 sequence (DNA): TGTGCCAGCAGGTCCGGATGGACAGGGAACACTGAAGCTTTCTTT. The chain is built from TRBV6-5 and TRBJ1-1, with TRBD1 matching over 7 bases. Germline loops: CDR1 MNHEY, CDR2 SVGAGI. The CDR3 consists of 15 residues. The J segment lost 1 base and the V segment lost 6 bases, leaving 8 bases of the junction unmatched.

This sequence joins TRBV10-2 and TRBJ1-5; TRBD1 aligns across 9 bases. Per the germline V gene, CDR1 is WSHSY and CDR2 is SAAADI. The ends lost 5 bases at V and 2 bases at J; junction bases unmatched: 1. The CDR3 consists of 14 residues. The CDR3: CASSRDRGNQPQHF. The CDR3 DNA reads TGCGCCAGCAGTCGGGACAGGGGCAATCAGCCCCAGCATTTT.

The V call is TRBV28, the J call TRBJ2-1; TRBD1 matches 8 bases. CDR3 length: 16 residues. CDR1 is MDHEN, CDR2 SYDVKM, per germline. V dropped 3 bases and J dropped 8; count of bases not matched to a gene: 12. DNA for the CDR3: TGTGCCAGCAGTTTTAGTGCAGTGACAGGGGTCGATGAGCAGTTCTTC. Translated: CASSFSAVTGVDEQFF.